This T cell receptor beta chain originates from a study of T cells in localized non-small cell lung cancer. Sequencing used immunoSEQ multiplex PCR; TCRdb keeps in-frame clones, though not all of them. The repertoire holds 60,000 to 75,000 clones, almost 85% seen once, with roughly 13% in the top ten. Germline loops: CDR1 ENHRY, CDR2 SYGVKD. Unmatched junction bases numbered 9, after V lost 9 bases and J lost 4 bases. There are 13 residues in the CDR3. The receptor's source is a female donor older than 55 with stage I lung adenocarcinoma. The source was peripheral blood, collected before any cancer treatment. This chain uses TRBV10-3 with TRBJ2-7; 7 bases map to TRBD1. This CDR3 is CAINRGDVYEQYF. The CDR3, as DNA: TGTGCCATTAACAGGGGAGATGTATACGAGCAGTACTTC.